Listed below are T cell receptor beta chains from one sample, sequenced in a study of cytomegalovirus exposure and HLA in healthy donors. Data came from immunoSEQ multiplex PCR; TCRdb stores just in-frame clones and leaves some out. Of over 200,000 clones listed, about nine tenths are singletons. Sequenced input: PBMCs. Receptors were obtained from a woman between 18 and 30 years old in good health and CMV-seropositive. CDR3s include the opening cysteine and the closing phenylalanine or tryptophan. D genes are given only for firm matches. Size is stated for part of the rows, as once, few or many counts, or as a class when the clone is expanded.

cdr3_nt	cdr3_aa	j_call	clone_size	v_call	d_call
TGTGCCAGCAGCCGGTCGAGCGGGAGAGGAGGTATTGAGCAGTTCTTC	CASSRSSGRGGIEQFF	TRBJ2-1	.	TRBV9	TRBD2
TGTGCCAGCAGTGACACCCCGAGCAACACTGAAGCTTTCTTT	CASSDTPSNTEAFF	TRBJ1-1	.	TRBV6-1	.
TGTGCCAGCAGTGACTCGTCGGGCTCCTACAATGAGCAGTTCTTC	CASSDSSGSYNEQFF	TRBJ2-1	.	TRBV6-4	.
TGTGCCAGCAGCGACGTTAACAGGGGGCCGAACACTGAAGCTTTCTTT	CASSDVNRGPNTEAFF	TRBJ1-1	.	TRBV5-4	TRBD1
TGTGCCAGCAGCTTAGCGAGAGGGAACAACGGGGAGCTGTTTTTT	CASSLARGNNGELFF	TRBJ2-2	once	TRBV11-3	.
TGTGCCAGCAGCTCGGACAGCTTTGGGTCCTACGAGCAGTACTTC	CASSSDSFGSYEQYF	TRBJ2-7	.	TRBV7-6	.
TGTGCCAGCAGCTTGACAGGAGTAGCCAAAAACATTCAGTACTTC	CASSLTGVAKNIQYF	TRBJ2-4	.	TRBV5-6	.
TGCAGCGTTGAAGGGTGGGGGGACTATGGCTACACCTTC	CSVEGWGDYGYTF	TRBJ1-2	.	TRBV29-1	.
TGCGCCAGCAGCACGGGGACAGGGAGAACCGGGGAGCTGTTTTTT	CASSTGTGRTGELFF	TRBJ2-2	.	TRBV5-1	TRBD1
TGTGCCAGCAGTGAACTAGCGGTGAACACCGGGGAGCTGTTTTTT	CASSELAVNTGELFF	TRBJ2-2	.	TRBV25-1	TRBD2
TGTGCTAGTGGTTTGGACAGGTACTCCTCCTACGAGCAGTACTTC	CASGLDRYSSYEQYF	TRBJ2-7	.	TRBV12-5	.
TGTGCCAGCAATAGGGGAGGAACATACACTGAAGCTTTCTTT	CASNRGGTYTEAFF	TRBJ1-1	.	TRBV6-5	.
TGTGCCAGCAGCACTAGACACTTAGTAAACTACGAGCAGTACTTC	CASSTRHLVNYEQYF	TRBJ2-7	.	TRBV6-5	.
TGCGCCAGCAGCTTAGCTCCGGGACAGGACGCCTACGAGCAGTACTTC	CASSLAPGQDAYEQYF	TRBJ2-7	.	TRBV5-1	TRBD1
TGTGCCAGCTCGACCGGGACAGGGGGTGGGCAGCCCCAGCATTTT	CASSTGTGGGQPQHF	TRBJ1-5	.	TRBV18	TRBD1
TGCGCCAGCAGCCAATCGGGCCCGGGAGTAAGCTCCTACAATGAGCAGTTCTTC	CASSQSGPGVSSYNEQFF	TRBJ2-1	.	TRBV4-1	.
TGCGCCAGCAGCCAGGACGAGCGGGAGTCCTACAATGAGCAGTTCTTC	CASSQDERESYNEQFF	TRBJ2-1	.	TRBV4-1	TRBD2
TGCGCCAGCAGCCAAGTACAGATTTTAATCACAGATACGCAGTATTTT	CASSQVQILITDTQYF	TRBJ2-3	.	TRBV4-1	.
TGTGCCAGCAGTCTAGGGACTAGGGGGCCTCCGAGGTACAATGAGCAGTTCTTC	CASSLGTRGPPRYNEQFF	TRBJ2-1	.	TRBV27	.
TGTGCCTGGAGTCGCGGGAGCGAGCAGTACTTC	CAWSRGSEQYF	TRBJ2-7	once	TRBV30	TRBD2
TGTGCCAGCAACACTGAGGGGGGGTTACGGGGCACTGAAGCTTTCTTT	CASNTEGGLRGTEAFF	TRBJ1-1	.	TRBV9	.
TGTGCCAGCAGATTATCGTATTTCGATCCGGGACAGGGGGCCGGACAGCCCCAGCATTTT	CASRLSYFDPGQGAGQPQHF	TRBJ1-5	.	TRBV27	TRBD1
TGTGCCAGCAGTCAACCCGGGGAAGGAACCTACGAGCAGTACTTC	CASSQPGEGTYEQYF	TRBJ2-7	.	TRBV7-6	.
TGCGCCAGCAGCTCCCGACAGGGAATGAACACCGGGGAGCTGTTTTTT	CASSSRQGMNTGELFF	TRBJ2-2	.	TRBV5-1	TRBD1
TGTGCCAGCAGCTTATCAGGGTACTCTGGAAACACCATATATTTT	CASSLSGYSGNTIYF	TRBJ1-3	once	TRBV5-4	.
TGTGCCAGCAGTCTCGGGGGTTTGTCCCCCAATGAGCAGTTCTTC	CASSLGGLSPNEQFF	TRBJ2-1	.	TRBV6-5	.
TGCGCCAGCAGTCGCGACAGGGGGTCCTACAATGAGCAGTTCTTC	CASSRDRGSYNEQFF	TRBJ2-1	.	TRBV5-1	TRBD1
TGCGCCAGCAGCCTGAGGGTAACGGTTCTAAATGAGCAGTTCTTC	CASSLRVTVLNEQFF	TRBJ2-1	.	TRBV5-1	.
TGTGCCAGCATGTTACAGTCCGACGTCTACGAGCAGTACTTC	CASMLQSDVYEQYF	TRBJ2-7	few	TRBV28	.
TGTGCCACCAGCAGAGACAGGGTCCTCGGCACCATATATTTT	CATSRDRVLGTIYF	TRBJ1-3	.	TRBV15	.
TGTGCCAGCAGTCGCAACATAGCGCCCTACGAGCAGTACTTC	CASSRNIAPYEQYF	TRBJ2-7	few	TRBV6-5	.
TGCGCCAGCAGCCACGCCGGGAGCAATCAGCCCCAGCATTTT	CASSHAGSNQPQHF	TRBJ1-5	.	TRBV4-1	.
TGTGCCAGCAGTGTTCGACTAGCGGGAGTAGCAGATACGCAGTATTTT	CASSVRLAGVADTQYF	TRBJ2-3	.	TRBV6-1	TRBD2
TGTGCCTGGAGTCATGAGCAAGCGATTGAAGCTTTCTTT	CAWSHEQAIEAFF	TRBJ1-1	.	TRBV30	.
TGTGCCAGCAGTCACAGGGGGCTCTCGAACACCGGGGAGCTGTTTTTT	CASSHRGLSNTGELFF	TRBJ2-2	.	TRBV2	TRBD1
TGTGCCAGCAGTGTCGGACAGGAGAACTACGAGCAGTACTTC	CASSVGQENYEQYF	TRBJ2-7	.	TRBV2	TRBD1
TGCAGCGTTTCTACCGGGACTAGCAGAACCGGGGAGCTGTTTTTT	CSVSTGTSRTGELFF	TRBJ2-2	.	TRBV29-1	TRBD2
TGCGCCAGCAGCTTCAGGGGGAATGAAGCTTTCTTT	CASSFRGNEAFF	TRBJ1-1	once	TRBV5-1	TRBD1
TGTGCCGGAGGAACGGCCAAGGACTTT	CAGGTAKDF	TRBJ1-1	.	TRBV28	.
TGCGCCAGCAGCTCTGCGGGAGGGTACAATGAGCAGTTCTTC	CASSSAGGYNEQFF	TRBJ2-1	.	TRBV5-1	TRBD2
TGTGCCAGCAGCCCCCGGACAGGGGCCATCGAGCAGTACTTC	CASSPRTGAIEQYF	TRBJ2-7	.	TRBV7-2	TRBD1
TGTGCCAGCAGTGGTAGCGGGAGGGCCAGCGAAGAGAGGGAGCAGTTCTTC	CASSGSGRASEEREQFF	TRBJ2-1	once	TRBV2	TRBD2
TGTGCCTGGAGTGTCCAGCAGGAGGAGGCCGGGGAGCTGTTTTTT	CAWSVQQEEAGELFF	TRBJ2-2	.	TRBV30	.
TGTGCCACCAGCAGTCCCCTGGGTGGGAGCGGGAGAACGCACGAGCAGTACTTC	CATSSPLGGSGRTHEQYF	TRBJ2-7	.	TRBV15	TRBD2
TGTGCCAGCAGCCAAGTTCGAGGCAGCTCCTACAATGAGCAGTTCTTC	CASSQVRGSSYNEQFF	TRBJ2-1	.	TRBV4-2	.
TGTGCCAGCAGCGCGGGGACAGGGATACGTCAGCCCCAGCATTTT	CASSAGTGIRQPQHF	TRBJ1-5	few	TRBV7-9	TRBD1
TGTGCCAGCAGTGAGCGGGGGGGCAGCCCGTCCACAGATACGCAGTATTTT	CASSERGGSPSTDTQYF	TRBJ2-3	.	TRBV6-1	TRBD2
TGTGCCAGCGGGGGGGGCCTGGGATTCTACAATGAGCAGTTCTTC	CASGGGLGFYNEQFF	TRBJ2-1	.	TRBV14	.
TGTGCCAGCAGTCCCGAGACTAGTTACAATGAGCAGTTCTTC	CASSPETSYNEQFF	TRBJ2-1	.	TRBV27	.
TGCGCCAGCAGCCAGAGGAGCTCCTACGAGCAGTACTTC	CASSQRSSYEQYF	TRBJ2-7	.	TRBV4-1	.
TGTGCCAGCAGCGTCCATACTCTTACTAGCGGGACCTCCCAAGAGACCCAGTACTTC	CASSVHTLTSGTSQETQYF	TRBJ2-5	.	TRBV2	TRBD2
TGTGCCAGCAGCTTGGGGGACAGGTATGGTCAGCCCCAGCATTTT	CASSLGDRYGQPQHF	TRBJ1-5	.	TRBV5-6	TRBD1
TGTGCCAGCAGTTTGGGGGGGAGGAACATTCAGTACTTC	CASSLGGRNIQYF	TRBJ2-4	.	TRBV7-8	TRBD2
TGTGCCAGCAGCGGCCGTGGGAGACCTAGCTACGAGCAGTACTTC	CASSGRGRPSYEQYF	TRBJ2-7	.	TRBV7-9	.
TGTGCCAGCAGCCGGCCTAGCGGGAGTAGAACAGATACGCAGTATTTT	CASSRPSGSRTDTQYF	TRBJ2-3	.	TRBV11-2	TRBD2
TGCGCCAGCAGCCACCGTTGGGACAGAGACTCCTACGAGCAGTACTTC	CASSHRWDRDSYEQYF	TRBJ2-7	.	TRBV5-1	TRBD1
TGTGCCATCAGTAGTAGCGGGAGCTACAATGAGCAGTTCTTC	CAISSSGSYNEQFF	TRBJ2-1	.	TRBV10-3	TRBD2
TGTGCCAGCAGTCGACAGTCGAAGGGGAATGAAAAACTGTTTTTT	CASSRQSKGNEKLFF	TRBJ1-4	.	TRBV6-5	.
TGTGCCAGCAGCGTAGCAGGGGTGGGAACTGAAGCTTTCTTT	CASSVAGVGTEAFF	TRBJ1-1	.	TRBV9	.